This T cell receptor beta chain came from a study of blood T cell repertoires in COVID-19. As for the study in general: PBMCs, B-cell-depleted T cells, or T cells provided the cDNA or gDNA that made up the material.

This clone was observed a few times. Measured with immunoSEQ multiplex PCR; TCRdb has only the in-frame clones, and not every one. The repertoire holds some 300,000 clones, with approximately 90% as singletons. The germline V and J ends were trimmed by 7 bases and 1 base, with 13 bases remaining between them. The CDR3 runs to 13 residues. Germline CDR1 GTSNPN, CDR2 SVGIG (reference sequence). The chain employs TRBV30 and TRBJ2-5; D might be TRBD2 (6 bases). Source material: peripheral blood. This TCR was recovered from a woman younger than 45 who had recovered from COVID-19. The CDR3 sequence is CASAAGLQETQYF. The CDR3 bases are TGTGCCTCGGCTGCGGGGCTCCAAGAGACCCAGTACTTC. The whole variable domain, remainder taken from reference TRBV30 and TRBJ2-5, is SQTIHQWPATLVQPVGSPLSLECTVEGTSNPNLYWYRQAAGRGLQLLFYSVGIGQISSEVPQNLSASRPQDRQFILSSKKLLLSDSGFYLCASAAGLQETQYFGPGTRLLVL.